This is a list of T cell receptor beta chains from one sample in a study of glioma-infiltrating T cells after dendritic cell vaccination. The protocol was immunoSEQ multiplex PCR, while the TCRdb copy is restricted to in-frame clones and leaves out a portion. The data show over 55,000 clones, 81% seen once. Sequenced material: blood, taken before dendritic cell vaccination. Source of these receptors: a human donor with glioblastoma. CDR3s include the opening cysteine and the closing phenylalanine or tryptophan. D genes are given only for firm matches. The size field is filled for only some rows; it gives once, few, many or a size class.

j_call: TRBJ1-1; v_call: TRBV14; clone_size: NA; d_call: TRBD1; cdr3_nt: TGTGCCAGCAGCCATTCCAGGGTGACAGGGGGCTTTAACGTCGCTGAAGCTTTCTTT; cdr3_aa: CASSHSRVTGGFNVAEAFF
j_call: TRBJ2-1; v_call: TRBV2; clone_size: NA; d_call: NA; cdr3_nt: TGTGCCAGCAGGCGGGACAGCCACAATGAGCAGTTCTTC; cdr3_aa: CASRRDSHNEQFF
j_call: TRBJ2-7; v_call: TRBV4-3; clone_size: NA; d_call: TRBD2; cdr3_nt: TGCGCCAGCAGCCAAGATCGCAGCGGGGGCTTCTACGAGCAGTACTTC; cdr3_aa: CASSQDRSGGFYEQYF
j_call: TRBJ2-1; v_call: TRBV6-5; clone_size: NA; d_call: NA; cdr3_nt: TGTGCCAGCAGTTCCCCAGACTCCTACAATGAGCAGTTCTTC; cdr3_aa: CASSSPDSYNEQFF
j_call: TRBJ2-3; v_call: TRBV29-1; clone_size: NA; d_call: TRBD1; cdr3_nt: TGCAGCGTAGTAACAGGGGCCGGCACAGATACGCAGTATTTT; cdr3_aa: CSVVTGAGTDTQYF
j_call: TRBJ1-1; v_call: TRBV9; clone_size: NA; d_call: NA; cdr3_nt: TGTGCCAGCAGCTCCCTCTCGGGCACTGAAGCTTTCTTT; cdr3_aa: CASSSLSGTEAFF
j_call: TRBJ1-5; v_call: TRBV7-8; clone_size: NA; d_call: NA; cdr3_nt: TGTGCCAGCAGCTCGGACGGAGGAAGGCGCAATCAGCCCCAGCATTTT; cdr3_aa: CASSSDGGRRNQPQHF
j_call: TRBJ1-2; v_call: TRBV19; clone_size: NA; d_call: NA; cdr3_nt: TGTGCCAGTAGGGTGACAGGCTCCTATGGCTACACCTTC; cdr3_aa: CASRVTGSYGYTF
j_call: TRBJ1-2; v_call: TRBV10-3; clone_size: NA; d_call: TRBD1; cdr3_nt: TGTGCCATCAGTGAAACGGGACAGGGAGGAATATATGGCTACACCTTC; cdr3_aa: CAISETGQGGIYGYTF
j_call: TRBJ1-4; v_call: TRBV28; clone_size: NA; d_call: NA; cdr3_nt: TGTGCCAGCAGGGAGGAAACAGGGAATGAAAAACTGTTTTTT; cdr3_aa: CASREETGNEKLFF
j_call: TRBJ2-3; v_call: TRBV2; clone_size: NA; d_call: TRBD1; cdr3_nt: TGTGCCAGCAGTGACACAGGACAGGGTTGGGAGTATTTT; cdr3_aa: CASSDTGQGWEYF
j_call: TRBJ1-1; v_call: TRBV10-3; clone_size: NA; d_call: TRBD1; cdr3_nt: TGTGCCATCAGTGGGGACAGGACTGGGGCGGTGAACACTGAAGCTTTCTTT; cdr3_aa: CAISGDRTGAVNTEAFF
j_call: TRBJ2-1; v_call: TRBV28; clone_size: NA; d_call: TRBD2; cdr3_nt: TGTGCCAGCAGTTCGTCAAGCGGGGGGGCTTACAATGAGCAGTTCTTC; cdr3_aa: CASSSSSGGAYNEQFF
j_call: TRBJ1-6; v_call: TRBV6-1; clone_size: NA; d_call: NA; cdr3_nt: TGTGCCAGCAGACTAACAGGGAGCGATTCACCCCTCCACTTT; cdr3_aa: CASRLTGSDSPLHF
j_call: TRBJ2-2; v_call: TRBV6-1; clone_size: NA; d_call: NA; cdr3_nt: TGTGCCAGCAGTGAAGCGGACAGATACACCGGGGAGCTGTTTTTT; cdr3_aa: CASSEADRYTGELFF
j_call: TRBJ1-1; v_call: TRBV6-1; clone_size: NA; d_call: NA; cdr3_nt: TGTGCCAGCAGCGGAACAGCGAACACTGAAGCTTTCTTT; cdr3_aa: CASSGTANTEAFF
j_call: TRBJ1-2; v_call: TRBV16; clone_size: NA; d_call: TRBD1; cdr3_nt: TGTGCCAGCAGCCAATCAAGGGGGCCGGAAGGCTACACCTTC; cdr3_aa: CASSQSRGPEGYTF
j_call: TRBJ1-1; v_call: TRBV7-3; clone_size: NA; d_call: NA; cdr3_nt: TGTGCCAGCAGCCGACGAGTTCCCGGGGAAGCTTTCTTT; cdr3_aa: CASSRRVPGEAFF
j_call: TRBJ2-3; v_call: TRBV19; clone_size: NA; d_call: NA; cdr3_nt: TGTGCCAGTAGTATTGACGGGCGGGGCTGGGTAGATACGCAGTATTTT; cdr3_aa: CASSIDGRGWVDTQYF
j_call: TRBJ1-2; v_call: TRBV6-1; clone_size: few; d_call: TRBD1; cdr3_nt: TGTGCCAGCAGCAGACAGGGGGCGAACTATGGCTACACCTTC; cdr3_aa: CASSRQGANYGYTF
j_call: TRBJ2-7; v_call: TRBV7-3; clone_size: once; d_call: NA; cdr3_nt: TGTGCCAGCAGTCAGCAGGGGAGATCTTTCTTGGACGAGCAGTACTTC; cdr3_aa: CASSQQGRSFLDEQYF
j_call: TRBJ1-2; v_call: TRBV19; clone_size: NA; d_call: NA; cdr3_nt: TGTGCCAGTAGTATAAGGGGGGGGGATGGCTACACCTTC; cdr3_aa: CASSIRGGDGYTF
j_call: TRBJ1-3; v_call: TRBV27; clone_size: NA; d_call: TRBD1; cdr3_nt: TGTGCCAGCAGTTTAGGAGGGGGCGAAAACACCATATATTTT; cdr3_aa: CASSLGGGENTIYF
j_call: TRBJ2-7; v_call: TRBV7-2; clone_size: few; d_call: TRBD2; cdr3_nt: TGTGCCAGCAGCTTTGGGACTAGCGGCTACGAGCAGTACTTC; cdr3_aa: CASSFGTSGYEQYF
j_call: TRBJ2-3; v_call: TRBV4-2; clone_size: NA; d_call: TRBD2; cdr3_nt: TGTGCCAGCAGCCAATCCACCTACGGGGGGAAAACAGATACGCAGTATTTT; cdr3_aa: CASSQSTYGGKTDTQYF
j_call: TRBJ1-4; v_call: TRBV2; clone_size: NA; d_call: TRBD1; cdr3_nt: TGTGCCAGCAGTCGGGACAGGGGAGGTGAAAAACTGTTTTTT; cdr3_aa: CASSRDRGGEKLFF
j_call: TRBJ2-3; v_call: TRBV6-6; clone_size: once; d_call: NA; cdr3_nt: TGTGCCAGCAGTCCCACAGGAGATACGCAGTATTTT; cdr3_aa: CASSPTGDTQYF
j_call: TRBJ1-4; v_call: TRBV15; clone_size: NA; d_call: NA; cdr3_nt: TGTGCCACCAGCAGAGATTACGGAGCAACTAATGAAAAACTGTTTTTT; cdr3_aa: CATSRDYGATNEKLFF
j_call: TRBJ1-2; v_call: TRBV9; clone_size: NA; d_call: NA; cdr3_nt: TGTGCCAGCAGCTTAACACCTCAGGTTCGCGGCTACACCTTC; cdr3_aa: CASSLTPQVRGYTF
j_call: TRBJ2-1; v_call: TRBV19; clone_size: NA; d_call: TRBD1; cdr3_nt: TGTGCCAGTAGTAAAGGGACAGGGGACGGAGACAACAATGAGCAGTTCTTC; cdr3_aa: CASSKGTGDGDNNEQFF
j_call: TRBJ1-1; v_call: TRBV5-1; clone_size: NA; d_call: NA; cdr3_nt: TGCGCCAGCAGCTTGGGAGCGGGTCGAACTGAAGCTTTCTTT; cdr3_aa: CASSLGAGRTEAFF
j_call: TRBJ2-1; v_call: TRBV19; clone_size: NA; d_call: TRBD2; cdr3_nt: TGTGCCAGTAGTACTGAGCGGGGATATGAGCAGTTCTTC; cdr3_aa: CASSTERGYEQFF